Below are 18 T cell receptor beta chains sequenced from a single sample in a study of CD8 T cells in Susac syndrome. Random hexamers were used to reverse transcribe an amount of roughly 0.5 to 1 ug RNA. One entry per CDR3 protein results from TCRdb running MiXCR on the immunoSEQ multiplex PCR reads. The table shows some 140,000 distinct CDR3 sequences, with around 95% occurring only once. The sample consisted of CD8+ T cells from PBMCs. Every receptor here comes from a human donor with Susac syndrome.

This clonotype occurred once. DNA of the CDR3: TGTGCCAGCAGCTTGGTTAGACTATTTGGGGACACCACCTCGGATACGCAGTATTTT. Its translation is CASSLVRLFGDTTSDTQYF. The chain uses TRBV5-4 and TRBJ2-3; the D gene is possibly TRBD1 (6 bases). The germline V and J ends were trimmed by 0 bases and 6 bases, with 26 bases remaining between them. In germline, CDR1 is SGHNT, CDR2 YYREEE (reference sequence). The CDR3 is 19 amino acids.

The rearrangement links TRBV3-1 to TRBJ1-1; D might be TRBD1 (5 bases). The V gene's germline CDR1 is LGHDT and CDR2 YNNKEL (reference sequence). V was clipped by 5 bases and J by 4 bases, with 17 bases between them. This CDR3 region has 15 residues. The DNA of the CDR3 is TGTGCCAGCAGCTGGCCCGGGGGGGTAGGCACTGAAGCTTTCTTT. It encodes CASSWPGGVGTEAFF.

The chain links TRBV9 to TRBJ2-2; TRBD2 matches at 7 bases. CDR1 and CDR2 from the germline V gene are SGDLS and YYNGEE. This CDR3 spans 16 amino acids. The V segment lost 0 bases and the J segment 6 bases; nucleotides outside the gene matches: 8. Here the CDR3 reads CASSVDPVGGSGELFF. CDR3 coding DNA: TGTGCCAGCAGCGTAGATCCGGTCGGGGGGTCCGGGGAGCTGTTTTTT.

The V call is TRBV19, the J call TRBJ2-7, with TRBD1 as a possible D gene (6 bases). Germline CDR1 reads LNHDA; CDR2 reads SQIVND (reference sequence). This CDR3 is built from 13 residues. Deletions cut 8 bases from V and 1 base from J, with 12 bases between. The CDR3 bases are TGTGCCAGTGCCCTCGGACAGTCCTACGAGCAGTACTTC. This gives the protein CASALGQSYEQYF.

This chain connects TRBV10-3 to TRBJ2-7, with D perhaps matching TRBD1 or TRBD2 (5 bases each). Germline lookup yields CDR1 ENHRY and CDR2 SYGVKD. Trimming cost V 5 bases and J 1 base, with 15 bases left between them. The CDR3 extends over 15 amino acids. The CDR3 DNA follows: TGTGCCATCAGTTCCGGGACCCCCAGGTCCTACGAGCAGTACTTC. This encodes CAISSGTPRSYEQYF.

This rearrangement joins TRBV27 to TRBJ1-1, with 8 bases fitting TRBD1. CDR1 and CDR2 (germline): MNHEY, SMNVEV (reference sequence). The CDR3 is 13 amino acids. V shed 6 bases and J 7 bases; nucleotides not matched to a gene: 7. CDR3 amino acids: CASSLDRANEAFF. The DNA of the CDR3 is TGTGCCAGCAGCCTGGACAGGGCCAATGAAGCTTTCTTT.

The chain has TRBV6-1 and TRBJ2-1; 11 nucleotides align to TRBD2. The CDR3 covers 18 residues. The V and J ends lost 6 bases and 1 base, in that order; junction bases with no gene match: 11. Per germline, CDR1 MNHNS and CDR2 SASEGT. The CDR3 loop reads CASSLSGRAVFSYNEQFF. The DNA for the CDR3 is TGTGCCAGCAGCCTTAGCGGGAGGGCCGTGTTTTCCTACAATGAGCAGTTCTTC.

V is TRBV5-4 and J is TRBJ2-5, with no clear D. Trimming removed 0 bases from V and 2 bases from J, with 5 bases in between. Germline CDR1 SGHNT, CDR2 YYREEE (reference sequence). The CDR3 has 13 residues. The DNA for the CDR3 is TGTGCCAGCAGCTTGGAACAGCAAGAGACCCAGTACTTC. Translation gives CASSLEQQETQYF. Complete variable domain (other parts from reference TRBV5-4 and TRBJ2-5): ETGVTQSPTHLIKTRGQQVTLRCSSQSGHNTVSWYQQALGQGPQFIFQYYREEENGRGNFPPRFSGLQFPNYSSELNVNALELDDSALYLCASSLEQQETQYFGPGTRLLVL.

This chain joins TRBV12-3 or TRBV12-4 and TRBJ2-3; possibly TRBD1 or TRBD2 for D (5 bases each). The CDR3 is 16 amino acids. Between the trimmed V and J ends, which lost 2 bases and 5 bases, there was a span of 17 bases. The DNA of the CDR3 is TGTGCCAGCAGTTTATCCCCGAGCCGGGACGTAGATACGCAGTATTTT. This encodes CASSLSPSRDVDTQYF.

The CDR3 region is CASSRVRGSYNEQFF. CDR3 DNA: TGTGCCAGCAGCAGAGTCAGAGGCTCCTACAATGAGCAGTTCTTC. V gene TRBV11-2 combines with J gene TRBJ2-1; D is ambiguous. The CDR3 spans 15 residues. V lost 5 bases, J lost 0 bases, and 11 bases lay in between. Per the germline V gene, CDR1 is SGHAT and CDR2 is FQNNGV.

The chain combines TRBV11-2 with TRBJ2-1; D gene unclear. CDR3 size: 17 residues. Trimming left V 1 base short and J 4 bases short, with 17 bases between. Germline-derived CDR1 and CDR2 are SGHAT and FQNNGV. The DNA of the CDR3 is TGTGCCAGCAGCTTAGCCCAGCCTGTGGGCAGATACAATGAGCAGTTCTTC. This translates into CASSLAQPVGRYNEQFF.

The chain joins TRBV27 to TRBJ2-7; 7 bases match TRBD2. V shed 5 bases, J shed 0 bases, and the junction held 7 bases outside the gene matches. The CDR3 spans 15 residues. CDR1 MNHEY and CDR2 SMNVEV come from the germline V gene (reference sequence). The CDR3 loop reads CASSPGTGGSYEQYF. DNA of the CDR3: TGTGCCAGCAGTCCCGGGACGGGAGGCTCCTACGAGCAGTACTTC.

The rearrangement uses TRBV4-1 and TRBJ2-5, with TRBD2 matching over 10 bases. This CDR3 has 17 amino acids. Trimming took 3 bases from V and 4 from J; bases not matched to a gene: 11. Germline CDR1 is MGHRA and CDR2 is YSYEKL. The CDR3 bases are TGCGCCAGCAGCCAGATGACTAGCGGGCGGGATGCAGAGACCCAGTACTTC. Its protein product is CASSQMTSGRDAETQYF.

This clonotype came up once. V usage is TRBV29-1 and J usage is TRBJ1-1; D not resolved. V lost 4 bases and J lost 4, with 10 bases in between. CDR1 and CDR2 (germline): SQVTM, ANQGSEA. The CDR3 contains 12 residues. For the CDR3, the DNA is TGCAGCGTTGTAGGCAGAGTCACTGAAGCTTTCTTT. Amino acids: CSVVGRVTEAFF.

The chain couples TRBV7-9 to TRBJ2-3; tentatively, D is TRBD1 (5 bases). Trimming cost V 10 bases and J 0 bases, with 11 bases left between them. Per germline, CDR1 SEHNR and CDR2 FQNEAQ (reference sequence). The CDR3 runs to 13 residues. The CDR3 region is CAIEGVSTDTQYF. The CDR3 region has the DNA TGTGCCATCGAAGGGGTTAGCACAGATACGCAGTATTTT.

The chain links TRBV7-8 to TRBJ2-3; D unclear. Trimming took 1 base from V and 5 from J, leaving 13 bases between them. The CDR3 is made up of 15 amino acids. Germline V gene data show CDR1 as SGHVS and CDR2 as FQNEAQ. CDR3 region: CASSLGTRRVDTQYF. The CDR3 DNA is TGTGCCAGCAGCTTAGGGACGCGACGTGTAGATACGCAGTATTTT.

The rearrangement uses TRBV12-3 or TRBV12-4 and TRBJ1-1; D ambiguous. This CDR3 is built from 14 residues. Trimming took 1 base from V and 3 from J, leaving 9 bases between them. CDR3 nucleotides: TGTGCCAGCAGTTTAGGGGCAGTCCACACTGAAGCTTTCTTT. Protein: CASSLGAVHTEAFF.

The chain uses TRBV10-2 and TRBJ2-3, with D possibly TRBD1 on 5 matching bases. Germline-derived CDR1 and CDR2 are WSHSY and SAAADI. V was clipped by 8 bases and J by 4 bases, with 13 bases between them. The CDR3 sequence is 13 residues long. The CDR3 nucleotides read TGCGCCAGCGCAAGGGGAAGTCCAGATACGCAGTATTTT. This codes for CASARGSPDTQYF.